This is a list of T cell receptor beta chains from one sample in a study of blood T cell repertoires in COVID-19. Libraries were prepared by immunoSEQ multiplex PCR; TCRdb keeps only in-frame clonotypes and omits some of them. This table holds about 430,000 clones, around nine tenths found once. The sample comprised PBMCs or T cells enriched from blood (not recorded which). The receptors were gathered from a woman aged 18 to 35 who had been exposed to COVID-19. The CDR3 runs from the conserved cysteine through the conserved F or W. Fields, in order: D gene, J gene, CDR3 length, clone size, V gene, CDR3 protein, CDR3 DNA. The D gene is left open where the match is weak. Clone size is stated in some rows and not others, as once, few, many or a class when expanded.

D gene: NA
J gene: TRBJ1-5
CDR3 length: 13
clone size: NA
V gene: TRBV6-5
CDR3 protein: CASTGSGNQPQHF
CDR3 DNA: TGTGCCAGCACGGGTTCGGGCAATCAGCCCCAGCATTTT

D gene: TRBD1
J gene: TRBJ2-1
CDR3 length: 14
clone size: NA
V gene: TRBV6-5
CDR3 protein: CASSVTGGGYEQFF
CDR3 DNA: TGTGCCAGCAGCGTGACAGGGGGCGGGTATGAGCAGTTCTTC

D gene: TRBD2
J gene: TRBJ2-2
CDR3 length: 15
clone size: NA
V gene: TRBV27
CDR3 protein: CASSFSGSNTGELFF
CDR3 DNA: TGTGCCAGCAGTTTTAGCGGGAGTAACACCGGGGAGCTGTTTTTT

D gene: TRBD1
J gene: TRBJ1-1
CDR3 length: 15
clone size: once
V gene: TRBV6-6
CDR3 protein: CASSYSTGGRPEAFF
CDR3 DNA: TGTGCCAGCAGTTATTCGACAGGGGGCAGACCTGAAGCTTTCTTT

D gene: TRBD1
J gene: TRBJ2-3
CDR3 length: 15
clone size: NA
V gene: TRBV11-3
CDR3 protein: CASSWTGASTDTQYF
CDR3 DNA: TGTGCCAGCAGCTGGACAGGGGCTAGCACAGATACGCAGTATTTT

D gene: TRBD1
J gene: TRBJ1-1
CDR3 length: 15
clone size: NA
V gene: TRBV24-1
CDR3 protein: CATSDLGGTAKGAFF
CDR3 DNA: TGTGCCACCAGTGATTTAGGGGGGACAGCGAAGGGAGCTTTCTTT

D gene: TRBD2
J gene: TRBJ2-3
CDR3 length: 15
clone size: NA
V gene: TRBV14
CDR3 protein: CASSSSGVRTDTQYF
CDR3 DNA: TGTGCCAGCAGCTCGAGCGGGGTTCGCACAGATACGCAGTATTTT

D gene: NA
J gene: TRBJ2-4
CDR3 length: 15
clone size: NA
V gene: TRBV4-1
CDR3 protein: CASSQIQLAKNIQYF
CDR3 DNA: TGCGCCAGCAGCCAAATACAGCTAGCCAAAAACATTCAGTACTTC

D gene: NA
J gene: TRBJ1-4
CDR3 length: 13
clone size: once
V gene: TRBV28
CDR3 protein: CASSLLRNEKLFF
CDR3 DNA: TGTGCCAGCAGTTTATTGAGGAATGAAAAACTGTTTTTT

D gene: NA
J gene: TRBJ1-6
CDR3 length: 13
clone size: NA
V gene: TRBV12-3/TRBV12-4
CDR3 protein: CASRGFDNSPLHF
CDR3 DNA: TGTGCCAGCCGGGGTTTCGATAATTCACCCCTCCACTTT

D gene: TRBD2
J gene: TRBJ2-1
CDR3 length: 15
clone size: once
V gene: TRBV7-9
CDR3 protein: CASRPEVAGDNEQFF
CDR3 DNA: TGTGCCAGCAGGCCTGAGGTAGCGGGGGACAATGAGCAGTTCTTC

D gene: TRBD1
J gene: TRBJ1-2
CDR3 length: 13
clone size: NA
V gene: TRBV10-3
CDR3 protein: CAIRGQTNYGYTF
CDR3 DNA: TGTGCCATCAGGGGACAGACTAACTATGGCTACACCTTC

D gene: TRBD2
J gene: TRBJ2-3
CDR3 length: 18
clone size: NA
V gene: TRBV3-1/TRBV3-2
CDR3 protein: CASSQDGNRGGLPDTQYF
CDR3 DNA: TGTGCCAGCAGCCAAGATGGGAATCGGGGGGGCCTCCCAGATACGCAGTATTTT

D gene: TRBD2
J gene: TRBJ2-2
CDR3 length: 20
clone size: NA
V gene: TRBV4-2
CDR3 protein: CASSQAGTSGGPPSGGELFF
CDR3 DNA: TGTGCCAGCAGCCAAGCCGGGACTAGCGGGGGGCCACCCTCGGGCGGGGAGCTGTTTTTT

D gene: TRBD1
J gene: TRBJ1-1
CDR3 length: 15
clone size: NA
V gene: TRBV6-1
CDR3 protein: CASSELGDSFTEAFF
CDR3 DNA: TGTGCCAGCAGTGAGTTAGGGGACAGTTTCACTGAAGCTTTCTTT

D gene: TRBD1
J gene: TRBJ1-1
CDR3 length: 16
clone size: NA
V gene: TRBV9
CDR3 protein: CASSVGQGDPNTEAFF
CDR3 DNA: TGTGCCAGCAGCGTCGGACAGGGGGATCCGAACACTGAAGCTTTCTTT

D gene: NA
J gene: TRBJ2-7
CDR3 length: 13
clone size: NA
V gene: TRBV12-3/TRBV12-4
CDR3 protein: CASSPTSSYEQYF
CDR3 DNA: TGTGCCAGCAGTCCGACAAGCTCCTACGAGCAGTACTTC

D gene: NA
J gene: TRBJ2-3
CDR3 length: 14
clone size: NA
V gene: TRBV7-9
CDR3 protein: CASSPTPAGDTQYF
CDR3 DNA: TGTGCCAGCAGCCCGACACCAGCGGGAGATACGCAGTATTTT

D gene: NA
J gene: TRBJ1-1
CDR3 length: 12
clone size: NA
V gene: TRBV7-2
CDR3 protein: CAVLTGNTEAFF
CDR3 DNA: TGTGCCGTCCTGACAGGGAACACTGAAGCTTTCTTT

D gene: TRBD2
J gene: TRBJ2-2
CDR3 length: 14
clone size: NA
V gene: TRBV4-3
CDR3 protein: CASSPGLAIGELFF
CDR3 DNA: TGCGCCAGCAGCCCCGGACTAGCGATCGGGGAGCTGTTTTTT

D gene: NA
J gene: TRBJ1-1
CDR3 length: 14
clone size: NA
V gene: TRBV29-1
CDR3 protein: CSVGPSRIDTEAFF
CDR3 DNA: TGCAGCGTTGGCCCGTCCAGGATCGACACTGAAGCTTTCTTT

D gene: TRBD2
J gene: TRBJ2-3
CDR3 length: 15
clone size: NA
V gene: TRBV5-4
CDR3 protein: CASSFIAGVADTQYF
CDR3 DNA: TGTGCCAGCAGCTTCATCGCGGGAGTGGCAGATACGCAGTATTTT

D gene: NA
J gene: TRBJ1-4
CDR3 length: 12
clone size: NA
V gene: TRBV28
CDR3 protein: CASSPGSEKLFF
CDR3 DNA: TGTGCCAGCAGTCCTGGTAGTGAAAAACTGTTTTTT

D gene: TRBD2
J gene: TRBJ2-1
CDR3 length: 17
clone size: NA
V gene: TRBV11-3
CDR3 protein: CASSPKAGLPFYNEQFF
CDR3 DNA: TGTGCCAGCAGCCCCAAAGCGGGACTTCCTTTCTACAATGAGCAGTTCTTC

D gene: TRBD1
J gene: TRBJ1-1
CDR3 length: 13
clone size: NA
V gene: TRBV5-5
CDR3 protein: CASSSGTGSEAFF
CDR3 DNA: TGTGCCAGCAGCTCCGGGACAGGGAGTGAAGCTTTCTTT

D gene: TRBD1
J gene: TRBJ1-2
CDR3 length: 14
clone size: NA
V gene: TRBV2
CDR3 protein: CASSVGGGPYGYTF
CDR3 DNA: TGTGCCAGCAGTGTAGGGGGCGGACCTTATGGCTACACCTTC

D gene: NA
J gene: TRBJ2-3
CDR3 length: 17
clone size: NA
V gene: TRBV27
CDR3 protein: CASSLQSTGRLADTQYF
CDR3 DNA: TGTGCCAGCAGTTTACAGAGTACAGGGAGATTGGCAGATACGCAGTATTTT

D gene: NA
J gene: TRBJ1-2
CDR3 length: 16
clone size: NA
V gene: TRBV7-2
CDR3 protein: CASTPGGPIANYGYTF
CDR3 DNA: TGTGCCAGCACGCCGGGGGGCCCGATTGCTAACTATGGCTACACCTTC

D gene: TRBD2
J gene: TRBJ2-3
CDR3 length: 14
clone size: NA
V gene: TRBV9
CDR3 protein: CASSEAGPADTQYF
CDR3 DNA: TGTGCCAGCAGCGAAGCGGGGCCGGCAGATACGCAGTATTTT

D gene: NA
J gene: TRBJ1-5
CDR3 length: 15
clone size: NA
V gene: TRBV30
CDR3 protein: CAWSVLQGSNQPQHF
CDR3 DNA: TGTGCCTGGAGTGTACTTCAGGGGAGCAATCAGCCCCAGCATTTT

D gene: NA
J gene: TRBJ2-7
CDR3 length: 13
clone size: NA
V gene: TRBV10-3
CDR3 protein: CAISGQWGYEQYF
CDR3 DNA: TGTGCCATCAGCGGACAGTGGGGCTACGAGCAGTACTTC

D gene: NA
J gene: TRBJ1-6
CDR3 length: 14
clone size: once
V gene: TRBV3-1/TRBV3-2
CDR3 protein: CASSQKDSVSPLHF
CDR3 DNA: TGTGCCAGCAGCCAAAAGGACAGTGTTTCACCCCTCCACTTT

D gene: NA
J gene: TRBJ1-2
CDR3 length: 15
clone size: NA
V gene: TRBV6-5
CDR3 protein: CASSYVTANNYGYTF
CDR3 DNA: TGTGCCAGCAGTTACGTAACAGCCAATAACTATGGCTACACCTTC

D gene: TRBD1
J gene: TRBJ2-1
CDR3 length: 16
clone size: NA
V gene: TRBV10-1
CDR3 protein: CASSAWTGAGYNEQFF
CDR3 DNA: TGCGCCAGCAGTGCCTGGACAGGGGCAGGGTACAATGAGCAGTTCTTC

D gene: TRBD2
J gene: TRBJ2-5
CDR3 length: 14
clone size: NA
V gene: TRBV13
CDR3 protein: CASRRGGLEETQYF
CDR3 DNA: TGTGCCAGCAGGAGGGGGGGACTAGAGGAGACCCAGTACTTC

D gene: NA
J gene: TRBJ1-5
CDR3 length: 14
clone size: NA
V gene: TRBV18
CDR3 protein: CASSPGPANQPQHF
CDR3 DNA: TGTGCCAGCTCACCGGGGCCAGCTAATCAGCCCCAGCATTTT

D gene: TRBD1
J gene: TRBJ1-5
CDR3 length: 16
clone size: few
V gene: TRBV10-2
CDR3 protein: CASSDGQGDSNQPQHF
CDR3 DNA: TGCGCCAGCAGTGACGGACAGGGAGATAGCAATCAGCCCCAGCATTTT

D gene: NA
J gene: TRBJ1-2
CDR3 length: 12
clone size: NA
V gene: TRBV28
CDR3 protein: CASSFEVWGYTF
CDR3 DNA: TGTGCCAGCAGTTTCGAGGTTTGGGGCTACACCTTC